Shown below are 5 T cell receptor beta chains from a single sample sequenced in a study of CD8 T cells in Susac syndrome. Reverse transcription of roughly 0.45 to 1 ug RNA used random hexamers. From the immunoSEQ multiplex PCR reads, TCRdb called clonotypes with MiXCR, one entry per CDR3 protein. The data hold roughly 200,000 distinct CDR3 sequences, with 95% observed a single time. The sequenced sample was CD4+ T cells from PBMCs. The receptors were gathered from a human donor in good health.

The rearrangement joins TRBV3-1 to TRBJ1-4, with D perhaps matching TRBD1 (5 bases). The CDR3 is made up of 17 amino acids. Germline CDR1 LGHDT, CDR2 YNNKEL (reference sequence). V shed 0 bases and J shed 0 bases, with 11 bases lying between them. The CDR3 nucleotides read TGTGCCAGCAGCCAAGATTCGGACATTCCAACTAATGAAAAACTGTTTTTT. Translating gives CASSQDSDIPTNEKLFF.

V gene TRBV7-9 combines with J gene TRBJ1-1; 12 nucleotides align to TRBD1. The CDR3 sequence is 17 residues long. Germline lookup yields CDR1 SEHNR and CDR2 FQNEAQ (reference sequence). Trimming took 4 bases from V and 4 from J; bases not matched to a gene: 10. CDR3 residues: CASSSPGTGGLGTEAFF. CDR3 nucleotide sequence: TGTGCCAGCAGCTCCCCCGGGACAGGGGGCTTGGGCACTGAAGCTTTCTTT.

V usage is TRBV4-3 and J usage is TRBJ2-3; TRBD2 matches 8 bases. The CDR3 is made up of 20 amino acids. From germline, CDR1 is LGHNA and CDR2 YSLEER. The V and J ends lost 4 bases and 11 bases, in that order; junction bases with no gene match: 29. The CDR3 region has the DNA TGCGCCAGCAGCCCGTCAGCGCCGGGGGGGCGACCCGCATCTAATACGCAGCAGTATTTT. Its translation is CASSPSAPGGRPASNTQQYF.

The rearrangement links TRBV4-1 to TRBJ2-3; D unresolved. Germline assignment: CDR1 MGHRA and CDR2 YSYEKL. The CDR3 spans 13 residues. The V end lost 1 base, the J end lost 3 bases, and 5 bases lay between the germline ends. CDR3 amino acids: CASSQVWTDTQYF. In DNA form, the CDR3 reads TGCGCCAGCAGCCAAGTTTGGACAGATACGCAGTATTTT.

CDR3 in DNA: TGTGCCAGCAGTTCGTACCGGGCCGGAGGCGGTTCCCGTTATAGCAATCAGCCCCAGCATTTT. It encodes CASSSYRAGGGSRYSNQPQHF. The chain joins TRBV12-3 or TRBV12-4 to TRBJ1-5; D is uncertain. The CDR3 is 21 amino acids. Trimming left V 4 bases short and J 0 bases short, with 28 bases between.